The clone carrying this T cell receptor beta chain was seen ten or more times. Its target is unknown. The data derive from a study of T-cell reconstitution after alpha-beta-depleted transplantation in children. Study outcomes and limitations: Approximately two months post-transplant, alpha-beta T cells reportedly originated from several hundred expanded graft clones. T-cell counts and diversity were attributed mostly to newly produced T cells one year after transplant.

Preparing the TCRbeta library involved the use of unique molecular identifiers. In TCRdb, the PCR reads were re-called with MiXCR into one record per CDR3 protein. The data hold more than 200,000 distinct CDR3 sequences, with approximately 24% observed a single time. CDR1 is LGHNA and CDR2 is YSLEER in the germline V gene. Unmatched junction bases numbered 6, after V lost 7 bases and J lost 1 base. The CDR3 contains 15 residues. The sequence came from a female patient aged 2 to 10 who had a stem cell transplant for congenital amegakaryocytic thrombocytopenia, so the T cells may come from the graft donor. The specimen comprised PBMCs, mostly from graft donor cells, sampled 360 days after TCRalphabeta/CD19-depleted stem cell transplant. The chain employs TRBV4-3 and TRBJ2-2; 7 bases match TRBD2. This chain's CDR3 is CASKLANQNTGELFF. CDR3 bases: TGCGCCAGCAAACTAGCGAACCAGAACACCGGGGAGCTGTTTTTT.